This record covers a single T cell receptor beta chain. The antigen is unknown. CDR3-region Arm-PCR and iRepertoire HTBI primers produced the TCR beta libraries. TCRdb re-called the multiplex PCR reads through MiXCR, storing one row per CDR3 protein. This table holds approximately 270,000 distinct CDR3 sequences, around a sixth found once. The time point was: newly diagnosed GD, antithyroid drugs for less than 3 months. PBMCs provided the RNA from which the TCR library was made. This specimen belongs to a study of regulatory T cells in long-lasting Graves disease. Findings and caveats of the study: The study found persistent patients shared more public clonotypes (roughly 2,500) than new patients (approximately 870).

Trimming took 6 bases from V and 8 from J, leaving 13 bases between them. CDR1 is LNHDA and CDR2 is SQIVND in the germline V gene (reference sequence). CDR3 length equals 12 residues. These same records also appear under a second study, on T cells in Graves' hyperthyroidism and ophthalmopathy.

This chain links TRBV19 with TRBJ1-2; the D gene is possibly TRBD1 (5 bases). The sequencing used peripheral blood mononuclear cells (PBMCs), collected at new diagnosis, from a patient treated with antithyroid drugs. The TCR sequence derives from a woman aged 30 to 39 with Graves disease. The CDR3 here is CASSQAWDGYTF. The CDR3 DNA follows: TGTGCCAGTAGCCAAGCATGGGACGGCTACACCTTC.